The entry that follows covers one T cell receptor beta chain sequence. Its antigen is currently unknown. Germline CDR1 reads SEHNR; CDR2 reads FQNEAQ (reference sequence). Unmatched junction bases numbered 9, after V lost 5 bases and J lost 3 bases. The length of the CDR3 is 16 residues. Clones were sequenced by immunoSEQ multiplex PCR, and TCRdb holds only the in-frame ones, with some missing. The sample holds over 90,000 clones; more than 85% are singletons and the top ten take 0.5%. The data belong to a study of graft-versus-host responses after intestinal transplantation. On the study more broadly: Anti-thymocyte globulin induction was given to all recipients, followed by tacrolimus and steroids for around three years.

Study-level results: GvH clonotypes were identified within recipient marrow, with a subset emerging first in ileum or blood.

Source: unstimulated CD8+ T cells sorted from spleen or lymph node cells, taken before intestinal transplant. The sequence was collected from a human donor who received an intestinal transplant. J is TRBJ2-7 and V is TRBV7-9; 11 bases line up with TRBD2. CDR3 nucleotide sequence: TGTGCCAGCAGCAAGTTTAGCGGGAGGGCCCACTACGAGCAGTACTTC. Translated, it gives CASSKFSGRAHYEQYF.